The 28 T cell receptor beta chains below all came from one sample that was sequenced in a study of cytomegalovirus exposure and HLA in healthy donors. A multiplex PCR was run with 60 Vbeta primers and 13 Jbeta primers. Measured with immunoSEQ multiplex PCR; TCRdb has only the in-frame clones, and not every one. The profile shows more than 150,000 clones, approximately 88% of them singletons. Sequencing was done on a sample of PBMCs. The receptors here all came from a woman aged 18-30 years in good health and CMV-seronegative.

This chain links TRBV19 with TRBJ2-1, with 8 nucleotides matching TRBD2. The CDR3 is made up of 14 amino acids. With V trimmed by 8 bases and J by 0 bases, 3 bases remained unmatched. The germline gives CDR1 LNHDA, CDR2 SQIVND (reference sequence). The CDR3 loop reads CASYSGGSYNEQFF. In nucleotides, the CDR3 is TGTGCCAGTTACAGCGGGGGCTCCTACAATGAGCAGTTCTTC.

CDR3 DNA sequence: TGCGCCAGCAGCTTCGGGACTAGCGGGGGCACAGATACGCAGTATTTT. It codes for CASSFGTSGGTDTQYF. The chain employs TRBV5-1 and TRBJ2-3; 13 nucleotides match TRBD2. Germline CDR1 reads SGHRS; CDR2 reads YFSETQ. This CDR3 is built from 16 residues. V lost 2 bases and J lost 1; bases outside the gene matches: 1.

The V and J genes are TRBV7-9 and TRBJ2-1; D is ambiguous. V lost 3 bases, J lost 8 bases, and 8 bases lay in between. CDR3 length: 12 residues. CDR1 and CDR2 (germline): SEHNR, FQNEAQ (reference sequence). CDR3 residues: CASSLNRHEQFF. The CDR3 coding sequence is TGTGCCAGCAGCTTGAACAGACATGAGCAGTTCTTC.

V is TRBV28 and J is TRBJ1-5, with 7 bases lining up with TRBD1. The CDR3 runs 15 residues. V gave up 4 bases and J gave up 7 bases; unmatched junction bases: 10. CDR1 is MDHEN, CDR2 SYDVKM, per germline. The CDR3: CASSSQGLLGQPQHF. DNA of the CDR3: TGTGCCAGCAGTTCACAGGGGCTTTTAGGACAGCCCCAGCATTTT.

The chain recombines TRBV2 with TRBJ2-5, with 7 positions matching TRBD1. Trimming took 5 bases from V and 11 from J; bases not matched to a gene: 5. Germline CDR1 SNHLY, CDR2 FYNNEI. The CDR3 is 11 amino acids. CDR3 DNA: TGTGCCAGCAGTCCTACAGGGGAGCAGTACTTC. Translating it yields CASSPTGEQYF.

This chain joins TRBV19 and TRBJ1-1, with 8 nucleotides matching TRBD1. V lost 4 bases and J lost 6; bases outside the gene matches: 7. The CDR3 length is 14 residues. The germline V gene has CDR1 LNHDA and CDR2 SQIVND (reference sequence). DNA of the CDR3: TGTGCCAGTAGTAACAGGGGGTCGGGGGCTGAAGCTTTCTTT. This translates into CASSNRGSGAEAFF.

The chain employs TRBV6-6 and TRBJ2-2, with TRBD2 identical over 8 bases. CDR1 MNHNY and CDR2 SVGAGI come from the germline V gene (reference sequence). The CDR3 has 15 residues. After removal of 5 bases from V and 3 bases from J, the junction contained 5 bases not matched to a gene. The CDR3 nucleotides are TGTGCCAGCAGTCCGGGGGGGGATCACACCGGGGAGCTGTTTTTT. Amino acid sequence: CASSPGGDHTGELFF.

The rearrangement uses TRBV13 and TRBJ2-1, with 16 bases that match TRBD2. J lost 12 bases, V lost 5 bases, and 7 bases had no gene match. The CDR3 is 15 amino acids. Germline V gives CDR1 PRHDT, CDR2 FYEKMQ (reference sequence). The CDR3 here is CASSPGTSGGVTQFF. CDR3 nucleotide sequence: TGTGCCAGCAGCCCCGGGACTAGCGGGGGGGTTACGCAGTTCTTC.

CDR3 sequence reads: CASMEGAGGYTF. The CDR3, as DNA: TGTGCCAGCATGGAGGGGGCGGGTGGCTACACCTTC. The genes are TRBV6-1 and TRBJ1-2; TRBD1 aligns across 7 bases. The CDR3 extends over 12 amino acids. Germline V gene lookup returns CDR1 MNHNS and CDR2 SASEGT. V shed 7 bases, J shed 7 bases, and the junction held 6 bases outside the gene matches.

The chain combines TRBV28 with TRBJ1-3; D remains ambiguous. The CDR3 length is 15 residues. V lost 3 bases to trimming and J lost 2 bases, with 11 bases between them. The germline CDR1 and CDR2 sequences are MDHEN and SYDVKM. The CDR3 loop is CASSLRGIAGNTIYF. The CDR3 DNA follows: TGTGCCAGCAGTTTGCGGGGTATTGCTGGAAACACCATATATTTT.

J is TRBJ2-7 and V is TRBV18, with TRBD2 as a possible D gene (5 bases). Trimming removed 2 bases from V and 6 bases from J, with 14 bases in between. The CDR3 spans 14 residues. Germline V gene sequence: CDR1 KGHSH, CDR2 LQKENI. CDR3 region: CASSPAVGVSEQYF. The CDR3 DNA reads as TGTGCCAGCTCACCAGCCGTGGGAGTGAGCGAGCAGTACTTC.

The rearrangement links TRBV5-4 to TRBJ1-5; maybe TRBD1 (5 bases). Germline lookup yields CDR1 SGHNT and CDR2 YYREEE (reference sequence). The length of the CDR3 is 12 residues. With 1 base removed from V and 8 bases from J, the gap between germline ends came to 7 bases. Here the CDR3 reads CASSLPGKPQHF. The DNA for the CDR3 is TGTGCCAGCAGCTTGCCAGGGAAGCCCCAGCATTTT. The full variable domain, with the rest looked up from reference TRBV5-4 and TRBJ1-5, is ETGVTQSPTHLIKTRGQQVTLRCSSQSGHNTVSWYQQALGQGPQFIFQYYREEENGRGNFPPRFSGLQFPNYSSELNVNALELDDSALYLCASSLPGKPQHFGDGTRLSIL.

The chain's CDR3 is CASRSSGGPKETQYF. As DNA, the CDR3 is TGTGCCAGCAGGTCTAGCGGGGGCCCGAAAGAGACCCAGTACTTC. This chain links TRBV6-1 with TRBJ2-5; 10 bases are shared with TRBD2. In germline, CDR1 is MNHNS, CDR2 SASEGT. V trimming: 6 bases; J trimming: 3 bases; junction bases outside the gene matches: 7. CDR3 length: 15 residues.

This chain connects TRBV6-5 to TRBJ1-2; TRBD1 aligns across 7 bases. Germline CDR1 is MNHEY and CDR2 is SVGAGI. V gave up 5 bases and J gave up 8 bases; unmatched junction bases: 8. This CDR3 is built from 13 residues. DNA of the CDR3: TGTGCCAGCAGTGAACAGGGGATAAAGGGCTACACCTTC. Translation: CASSEQGIKGYTF.

The chain is built from TRBV15 and TRBJ2-7, with TRBD1 as a possible D gene (7 bases). V lost 7 bases and J 12 bases, leaving 13 bases between the germline ends. CDR1 and CDR2 from the germline V gene are LNHNV and YYDKDF (reference sequence). CDR3 size: 10 residues. The CDR3 loop reads CATNDREAYF. The CDR3 region has the DNA TGTGCCACCAACGACAGGGAGGCGTACTTC.

This chain connects TRBV27 to TRBJ2-2, with D unclear. This CDR3 is 16 amino acids long. V dropped 1 base and J dropped 0 bases, with 9 bases sitting between them. Germline CDR1 and CDR2: MNHEY and SMNVEV (reference sequence). CDR3 nucleotides: TGTGCCAGCAGTTTATTAACCAGAACGAACACCGGGGAGCTGTTTTTT. This gives the protein CASSLLTRTNTGELFF.

This clone was detected only a few times. The chain uses TRBV5-1 and TRBJ2-7, with D possibly being TRBD1 (6 bases). This CDR3 is built from 15 residues. V was pared by 4 bases and J by 3 bases, with 17 bases between. CDR1 and CDR2 (germline): SGHRS, YFSETQ. This chain's CDR3 is CASSPNRQANYEQYF. The CDR3 coding sequence is TGCGCCAGCAGCCCAAACAGACAGGCAAACTACGAGCAGTACTTC.

The chain recombines TRBV6-1 with TRBJ2-1; D may be TRBD2 (5 bases). Trimming took 1 base from V and 8 from J, leaving 9 bases between them. There are 13 residues in the CDR3. From germline, CDR1 is MNHNS and CDR2 SASEGT. The CDR3 DNA sequence: TGTGCCAGCAGTGAAGGGGAGCGGCATGAGCAGTTCTTC. As protein: CASSEGERHEQFF.

The chain recombines TRBV27 with TRBJ2-6; 7 bases map to TRBD1. CDR1 and CDR2 (germline): MNHEY, SMNVEV (reference sequence). Germline trimming cut 7 bases from V and 0 bases from J; bases unmatched to any gene: 9. The CDR3 runs 17 residues. For the CDR3, the DNA is TGTGCCAGCAAGCCGGGACAGTATTACTCTGGGGCCAACGTCCTGACTTTC. Translation: CASKPGQYYSGANVLTF.

This clone was seen a few times. The chain combines TRBV5-1 with TRBJ1-5, with TRBD1 identical over 7 bases. This CDR3 contains 15 residues. V trimming: 6 bases; J trimming: 0 bases; junction bases outside the gene matches: 6. CDR1 is SGHRS, CDR2 YFSETQ, per germline. The CDR3 DNA reads as TGCGCCAGCAAACAGGGGCTGAATAGCAATCAGCCCCAGCATTTT. It specifies CASKQGLNSNQPQHF.

The genes are TRBV5-1 and TRBJ1-3, with a tentative D call TRBD1 (5 bases). Between the trimmed V and J ends, which lost 0 bases and 3 bases, there was a span of 10 bases. The CDR3 is made up of 15 amino acids. Germline values: CDR1 SGHRS, CDR2 YFSETQ. Written as DNA, the CDR3 is TGCGCCAGCAGCTTGGCCCAGGGCTTTGGAAACACCATATATTTT. This gives the protein CASSLAQGFGNTIYF.

The V and J genes are TRBV5-4 and TRBJ1-3, with D maybe TRBD1 (5 bases). The ends were cut back, 4 bases at V and 0 bases at J, with 11 bases in the middle. CDR1 SGHNT and CDR2 YYREEE come from the germline V gene (reference sequence). The CDR3 extends over 15 amino acids. The CDR3 DNA is TGTGCCAGCAGCGGAATTCAGGGCTCTGGAAACACCATATATTTT. Protein sequence: CASSGIQGSGNTIYF.

Only a few counts were recorded for this clone. J is TRBJ2-5 and V is TRBV7-9; TRBD2 matches 8 bases. Germline V gives CDR1 SEHNR, CDR2 FQNEAQ (reference sequence). The CDR3 consists of 15 residues. Losses at the gene ends were 2 bases for V and 5 bases for J; bases not matched to a gene: 7. The CDR3 bases are TGTGCCAGCAGCTTATACGGGGGGGCTCTGGAGACCCAGTACTTC. It translates to CASSLYGGALETQYF.

CDR3 region: CASSWAAGASNYGYTF. The CDR3 DNA follows: TGCGCCAGCAGCTGGGCTGCAGGGGCATCAAACTATGGCTACACCTTC. V gene TRBV5-1 combines with J gene TRBJ1-2; D perhaps matches TRBD1 (6 bases). V was pared by 3 bases and J by 2 bases, with 17 bases between. The CDR3 sequence is 16 residues long. The germline gives CDR1 SGHRS, CDR2 YFSETQ.

This clone appeared a single time. This chain uses TRBV9 with TRBJ1-3; D remains unclear. The germline V and J ends were trimmed by 4 bases and 6 bases, with 17 bases remaining between them. The CDR3 sequence is 15 residues long. Germline loops: CDR1 SGDLS, CDR2 YYNGEE. This chain's CDR3 is CASSRSDGGANTIYF. In DNA form, the CDR3 reads TGTGCCAGCAGCCGTTCCGACGGAGGAGCAAACACCATATATTTT.

The V gene is TRBV5-6, the J gene TRBJ1-2, with D uncertain. Germline V gene sequence: CDR1 SGHDT, CDR2 YYEEEE. Deletions cut 1 base from V and 7 bases from J, with 17 bases between. The CDR3 has 15 amino acids. CDR3 sequence reads: CASSLNGRRLGGYTF. The DNA of the CDR3 is TGTGCCAGCAGCTTGAATGGGCGTCGGTTAGGTGGCTACACCTTC.

The gene calls are TRBV6-1 and TRBJ2-5; 12 positions agree with TRBD2. The ends lost 6 bases at V and 0 bases at J; junction bases unmatched: 2. The CDR3 has 15 residues. CDR1 and CDR2 (germline): MNHNS, SASEGT. CDR3 loop: CASRLAGGHQETQYF. The CDR3 DNA reads TGTGCCAGCAGACTAGCGGGGGGCCACCAAGAGACCCAGTACTTC.

Notes on this clone: Within the sample, other DNA sequences also encode this same CDR3. The chain employs TRBV7-9 and TRBJ1-2, with TRBD1 identical over 10 bases. J gave up 1 base and V 5 bases, and 4 bases lay outside the gene matches. Germline CDR1 is SEHNR and CDR2 is FQNEAQ (reference sequence). The CDR3 sequence is 15 residues long. Here the CDR3 reads CASSLGQGDNYGYTF. In nucleotides, the CDR3 is TGTGCCAGCAGCCTCGGACAGGGGGATAACTATGGCTACACCTTC.